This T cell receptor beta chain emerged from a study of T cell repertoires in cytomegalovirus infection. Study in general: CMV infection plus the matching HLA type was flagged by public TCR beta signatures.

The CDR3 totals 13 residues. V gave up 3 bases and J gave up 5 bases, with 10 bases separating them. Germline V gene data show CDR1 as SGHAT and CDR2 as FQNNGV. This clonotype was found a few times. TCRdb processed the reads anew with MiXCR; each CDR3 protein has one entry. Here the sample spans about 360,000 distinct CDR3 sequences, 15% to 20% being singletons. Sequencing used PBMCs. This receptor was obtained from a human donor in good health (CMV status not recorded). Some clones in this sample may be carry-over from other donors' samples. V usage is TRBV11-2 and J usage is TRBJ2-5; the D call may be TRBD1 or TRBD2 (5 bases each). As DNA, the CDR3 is TGTGCCAGCAGCTTTTTCAGGGAGGAGACCCAGTACTTC. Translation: CASSFFREETQYF.